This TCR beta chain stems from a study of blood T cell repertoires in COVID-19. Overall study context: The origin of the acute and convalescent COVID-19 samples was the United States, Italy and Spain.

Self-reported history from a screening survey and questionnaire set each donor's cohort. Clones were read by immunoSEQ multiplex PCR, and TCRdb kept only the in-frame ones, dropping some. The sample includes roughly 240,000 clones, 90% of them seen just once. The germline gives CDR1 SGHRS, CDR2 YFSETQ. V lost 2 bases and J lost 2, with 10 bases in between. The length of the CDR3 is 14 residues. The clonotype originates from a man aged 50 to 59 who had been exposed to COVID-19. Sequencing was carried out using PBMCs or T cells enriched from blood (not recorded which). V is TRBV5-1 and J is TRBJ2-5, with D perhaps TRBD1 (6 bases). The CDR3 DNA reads TGCGCCAGCAGCTTTTACGGGACACAAGAGACCCAGTACTTC. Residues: CASSFYGTQETQYF. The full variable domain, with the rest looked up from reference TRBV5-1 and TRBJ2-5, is KAGVTQTPRYLIKTRGQQVTLSCSPISGHRSVSWYQQTPGQGLQFLFEYFSETQRNKGNFPGRFSGRQFSNSRSEMNVSTLELGDSALYLCASSFYGTQETQYFGPGTRLLVL.